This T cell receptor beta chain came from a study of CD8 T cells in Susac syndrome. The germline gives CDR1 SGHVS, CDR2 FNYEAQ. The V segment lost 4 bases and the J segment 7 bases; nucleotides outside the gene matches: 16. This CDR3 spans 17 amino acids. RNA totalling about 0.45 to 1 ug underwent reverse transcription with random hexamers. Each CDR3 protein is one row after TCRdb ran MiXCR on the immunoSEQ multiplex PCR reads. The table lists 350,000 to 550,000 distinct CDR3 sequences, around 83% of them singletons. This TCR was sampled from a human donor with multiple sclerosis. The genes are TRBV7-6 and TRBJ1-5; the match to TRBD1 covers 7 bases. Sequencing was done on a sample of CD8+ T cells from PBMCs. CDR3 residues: CASSSVPAGQNGQPQHF. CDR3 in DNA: TGTGCCAGCAGCTCTGTCCCCGCGGGACAGAATGGCCAGCCCCAGCATTTT.